Listed below are T cell receptor beta chains from one sample, sequenced in a study of cytomegalovirus exposure and HLA in healthy donors. TCRdb's table, derived via immunoSEQ multiplex PCR, lists solely in-frame clones and lacks some. The sample lists 50,000 to 65,000 clones, over 90% occurring once. Specimen: PBMCs. These TCRs come from a woman aged 18-29 years in good health and CMV-seropositive. CDR3s include the opening cysteine and the closing phenylalanine or tryptophan. The D gene is left open where the match is weak. Size is omitted from some rows. Given values are once, few, many or a class for expanded clones.

>TRBV5-6|TRBJ1-1|once|TRBD1
CASSIDRGTEAFF
TGTGCCAGCAGCATTGACAGGGGCACTGAAGCTTTCTTT
>TRBV6-1|TRBJ1-4|-|-
CASTGRDPANEKLFF
TGTGCCAGCACCGGGCGGGACCCAGCTAATGAAAAACTGTTTTTT
>TRBV7-7|TRBJ2-5|-|TRBD2
CASSPGTSGSQETQYF
TGTGCTAGCAGCCCCGGGACTAGCGGATCCCAAGAGACCCAGTACTTC
>TRBV5-4|TRBJ2-5|-|TRBD1
CASSLTSGGRETQYF
TGTGCCAGCAGCTTGACTTCAGGGGGCAGGGAGACCCAGTACTTC
>TRBV6-1|TRBJ2-3|-|-
CASTEGLEQDTQYF
TGTGCCAGCACTGAAGGGCTAGAACAAGATACGCAGTATTTT
>TRBV30|TRBJ2-7|-|-
CAWSDQGSPYEQYF
TGTGCCTGGAGTGACCAGGGGTCCCCCTACGAGCAGTACTTC
>TRBV18|TRBJ1-1|-|-
CASSRAGTNTEAFF
TGTGCCAGCTCACGGGCGGGGACCAACACTGAAGCTTTCTTT
>TRBV7-9|TRBJ2-4|-|-
CASSLPGEAKNIQYF
TGTGCCAGCAGCTTACCGGGGGAAGCCAAAAACATTCAGTACTTC
>TRBV11-2|TRBJ1-2|-|TRBD1
CASSLGVGQGYGYTF
TGTGCCAGCAGCTTAGGCGTCGGACAGGGATATGGCTACACCTTC
>TRBV30|TRBJ2-1|-|TRBD1
CAWTLGTGVGEQFF
TGTGCCTGGACGCTCGGGACAGGGGTGGGTGAGCAGTTCTTC
>TRBV30|TRBJ1-3|-|-
CAWWAGRTNTIYF
TGTGCCTGGTGGGCGGGAAGAACCAACACCATATATTTT
>TRBV4-1|TRBJ2-3|-|-
CASRETGTDTQYF
TGCGCCAGCAGGGAGACGGGGACAGATACGCAGTATTTT
>TRBV30|TRBJ1-4|once|-
CAGGATNEKLFF
TGTGCCGGAGGGGCGACTAATGAAAAACTGTTTTTT
>TRBV30|TRBJ1-1|-|-
CAWSPLSAFF
TGTGCCTGGAGCCCTCTTTCTGCTTTCTTT
>TRBV18|TRBJ1-3|-|-
CASSPDRGEPSGNTIYF
TGTGCCAGCTCACCGGACCGGGGGGAGCCCTCTGGAAACACCATATATTTT
>TRBV6-1|TRBJ1-1|-|TRBD1
CASSAGGYTEAFF
TGTGCCAGCAGTGCAGGGGGTTACACTGAAGCTTTCTTT
>TRBV9|TRBJ2-1|-|TRBD2
CASSPKLLAGAFEQFF
TGTGCCAGCAGCCCCAAGTTGCTAGCGGGAGCGTTTGAGCAGTTCTTC
>TRBV27|TRBJ2-2|-|TRBD2
CASSWIGEGTGELFF
TGTGCCAGCAGTTGGATAGGGGAGGGGACCGGGGAGCTGTTTTTT
>TRBV9|TRBJ2-1|-|-
CASSVDPFAGYEQFF
TGTGCCAGCAGCGTAGACCCCTTCGCGGGATATGAGCAGTTCTTC
>TRBV28|TRBJ1-1|-|-
CASSLRTLFKNAFF
TGTGCCAGCAGTTTGCGGACACTATTTAAGAACGCTTTCTTT
>TRBV27|TRBJ2-5|-|TRBD1
CASSETGQARKETQYF
TGTGCCAGCAGTGAAACGGGACAGGCGAGGAAAGAGACCCAGTACTTC
>TRBV5-6|TRBJ2-5|few|-
CASSSTGWTQYF
TGTGCCAGCAGCTCGACAGGTTGGACCCAGTACTTC
>TRBV7-3|TRBJ2-3|-|TRBD2
CASAMLGGGTDTQYF
TGTGCCAGTGCCATGCTGGGCGGGGGTACAGATACGCAGTATTTT
>TRBV6-1|TRBJ1-1|-|-
CASSVRLAGAYTEAFF
TGTGCCAGCAGTGTCAGGCTAGCAGGAGCCTACACTGAAGCTTTCTTT
>TRBV27|TRBJ1-5|-|-
CASSADLGYEPQHF
TGTGCCAGCAGTGCCGACCTAGGATATGAGCCCCAGCATTTT
>TRBV7-2|TRBJ2-1|-|TRBD1
CASSLAGGVYNEQFF
TGTGCCAGCAGCTTAGCAGGGGGCGTCTACAATGAGCAGTTCTTC
>TRBV30|TRBJ1-2|-|TRBD1
CAWFRDRSDYGYTF
TGTGCCTGGTTTAGGGACAGGAGTGACTATGGCTACACCTTC
>TRBV28|TRBJ2-4|-|TRBD1
CASSFPGQKNIQYF
TGTGCCAGCAGTTTCCCGGGACAGAAAAACATTCAGTACTTC
>TRBV5-4|TRBJ2-6|-|-
CASTRGGSGANVLTF
TGTGCCAGCACCCGGGGAGGCTCTGGGGCCAACGTCCTGACTTTC
>TRBV20-1|TRBJ2-1|-|-
CSATEEAEQFF
TGCAGTGCTACCGAGGAGGCTGAGCAGTTCTTC
>TRBV19|TRBJ1-6|-|-
CASSPGQSSYNSPLHF
TGTGCCAGTAGTCCGGGACAAAGCTCCTATAATTCACCCCTCCACTTT
>TRBV18|TRBJ1-3|-|TRBD1
CASSPTTDRGDNTIYF
TGTGCCAGCTCACCTACGACCGACAGGGGGGATAACACCATATATTTT
>TRBV2|TRBJ2-1|-|TRBD2
CASRPPGGEGNEQFF
TGTGCCAGCAGGCCCCCCGGCGGGGAGGGTAATGAGCAGTTCTTC
>TRBV5-1|TRBJ2-1|-|-
CASSLRGTYNEQFF
TGCGCCAGCAGCTTACGGGGGACCTACAATGAGCAGTTCTTC
>TRBV5-5|TRBJ1-4|-|TRBD1
CASTFGRDRAVF
TGTGCCAGCACCTTCGGACGGGACAGGGCTGTTTTT
>TRBV7-9|TRBJ1-1|-|-
CASSSQENTEAFF
TGTGCCAGCAGTTCCCAGGAGAACACTGAAGCTTTCTTT
>TRBV7-9|TRBJ2-2|-|TRBD1
CASSAPGQGLTGELFF
TGTGCCAGCAGCGCGCCGGGACAGGGCCTGACCGGGGAGCTGTTTTTT
>TRBV4-2|TRBJ2-1|-|-
CASSQEEGPYNEQFF
TGTGCCAGCAGCCAAGAGGAGGGCCCATACAATGAGCAGTTCTTC
>TRBV12-5|TRBJ2-1|-|TRBD2
CASGQEAGYNEQFF
TGTGCTAGTGGCCAGGAAGCGGGGTACAATGAGCAGTTCTTC
>TRBV4-2|TRBJ1-1|-|TRBD1
CASSPLNAGQGLSAPPEAFF
TGTGCCAGCAGCCCCCTAAATGCAGGACAGGGGCTTAGTGCCCCACCTGAAGCTTTCTTT
>TRBV21-1|TRBJ2-1|-|-
CASSKWTRKNEQFF
TGTGCCAGCAGCAAATGGACTAGGAAAAATGAGCAGTTCTTC
>TRBV19|TRBJ2-5|-|TRBD2
CASTPLAGGAETQYF
TGTGCCAGTACCCCGCTAGCGGGAGGGGCAGAGACCCAGTACTTC
>TRBV18|TRBJ2-5|-|-
CASSPRTARETQYF
TGTGCCAGCTCACCACGGACAGCAAGAGAGACCCAGTACTTC
>TRBV30|TRBJ1-1|-|-
CAWSVGDRTEAFF
TGTGCCTGGAGTGTAGGGGATCGGACTGAAGCTTTCTTT
>TRBV4-3|TRBJ1-3|once|TRBD1
CASSQGQLSSGNTIYF
TGCGCCAGCAGCCAGGGACAGCTTTCCTCTGGAAACACCATATATTTT
>TRBV28|TRBJ1-4|-|-
CASSLRATNEKLFF
TGTGCCAGCAGCTTGCGGGCTACTAATGAAAAACTGTTTTTT
>TRBV5-6|TRBJ2-1|-|TRBD1
CASSYRGDSSYNEQFF
TGTGCCAGCAGCTACAGGGGGGATAGCTCCTACAATGAGCAGTTCTTC
>TRBV19|TRBJ1-5|-|-
CASSVPPFGRTDNQPQHF
TGTGCCAGTAGTGTCCCCCCATTCGGACGGACTGATAATCAGCCCCAGCATTTT
>TRBV28|TRBJ2-3|-|-
CASSVRLTHTQYF
TGTGCCAGCAGTGTCCGTCTGACTCATACGCAGTATTTT
>TRBV28|TRBJ1-2|-|-
CASSLWDSTPKYGYTF
TGTGCCAGCAGTTTATGGGACAGTACCCCTAAGTATGGCTACACCTTC
>TRBV27|TRBJ1-5|-|TRBD1
CASRKTGGGNQPQHF
TGTGCCAGCAGGAAAACAGGGGGCGGCAATCAGCCCCAGCATTTT
>TRBV15|TRBJ2-5|-|-
CATSRLGLSGETQYF
TGTGCCACCAGCAGACTCGGACTCTCTGGGGAGACCCAGTACTTC
>TRBV15|TRBJ2-2|-|TRBD1
CATSRRRGRDTGELFF
TGTGCCACCAGCAGACGAAGGGGGCGAGACACCGGGGAGCTGTTTTTT
>TRBV19|TRBJ1-5|-|-
CASSPRTDQPQHF
TGTGCCAGTAGTCCCCGGACAGATCAGCCCCAGCATTTT